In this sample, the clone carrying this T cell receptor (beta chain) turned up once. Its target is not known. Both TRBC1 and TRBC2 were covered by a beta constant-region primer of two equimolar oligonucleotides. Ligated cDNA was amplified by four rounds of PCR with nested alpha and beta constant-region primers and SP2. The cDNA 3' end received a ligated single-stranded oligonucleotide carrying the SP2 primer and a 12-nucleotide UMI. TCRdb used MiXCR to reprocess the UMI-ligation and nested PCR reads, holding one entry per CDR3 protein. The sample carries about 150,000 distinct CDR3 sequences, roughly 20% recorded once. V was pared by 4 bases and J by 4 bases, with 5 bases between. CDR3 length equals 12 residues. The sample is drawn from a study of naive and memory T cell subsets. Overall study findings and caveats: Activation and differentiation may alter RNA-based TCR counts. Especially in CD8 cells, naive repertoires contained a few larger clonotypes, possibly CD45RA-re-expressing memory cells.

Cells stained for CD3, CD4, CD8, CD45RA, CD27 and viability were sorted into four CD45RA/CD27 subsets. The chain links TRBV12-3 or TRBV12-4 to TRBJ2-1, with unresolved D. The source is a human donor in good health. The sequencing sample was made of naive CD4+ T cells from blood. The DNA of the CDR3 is TGTGCCAGCAGTTCCGATTACAATGAGCAGTTCTTC. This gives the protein CASSSDYNEQFF.